The T cell receptor beta chain described here comes from a study of T-cell memory formation after mild COVID-19 (dated by TCRdb to the early 2020s). In terms of the full investigation: Most TCR sequence clusters were specific to one of the two donors. Longitudinal TCRalpha and TCRbeta repertoire sequencing tracked T-cell clones expanding and contracting after mild COVID-19 in two donors. The cohort was made up of two young adult volunteers, one female and one male, who were previously healthy.

Between the V and J ends, shortened by 5 bases and 9 bases respectively, the junction contains 19 bases. The CDR3 numbers 14 residues from cysteine through phenylalanine. The DNA shown is the 42-base CDR3, in frame from base 1. As encoded in the germline V gene (reference sequence), CDR1 is SEHNR while CDR2 is FQNEAQ. Data came from an Illumina NovaSeq 6000. Using 5'RACE with constant-segment primers, TCRalpha and TCRbeta cDNA libraries were constructed, with sample barcodes and unique molecular identifiers added in the process. RNA was extracted from every sample with Trizol reagent. The libraries were amplified in two PCR steps, and the second step added a second sample barcode and Illumina TruSeq adapters. Libraries were sequenced on an Illumina NovaSeq with 2 x 150 bp paired-end reads. For the original study's pipeline: The reads were demultiplexed and collapsed into UMI-guided consensus sequences using migec v1.2.7. With mixcr v2.1.11, UMI consensuses were aligned to TRA and TRB V and J templates and assembled into clonotypes. Expanded or contracted clonotypes were those called significant by both edgeR and NoisET, with noise models trained on biological replicates. For edgeR calls, the cutoffs were a false discovery rate-adjusted p below 0.01 and a log2 fold-change threshold of 1. As an exploratory analysis of dynamics, PCA with hierarchical clustering was applied to max-normalized trajectories of the 1000 most abundant clonotypes. The CD4 or CD8 phenotype of responding clones was assigned using the separately sequenced CD4+ and CD8+ repertoires. Using fastp at Q25 and MiXCR, TCRdb reprocessed the public reads and kept productive beta chains. CDR3 protein sequences are deduplicated, and each keeps its most common genes and DNA. In this record, the V and J calls reflect TCRdb's handling and not the investigators' own analysis. This sample has 130,000 to 150,000 distinct CDR3 sequences in its table, and 15% to 20% of those were observed once. The leading ten clones occupy about 2% of the sample.

Comments on this clonotype: It lacks a known antigen. Per-base quality was not reported, and no clone a single base away is much larger than it.

Study-wide findings and limitations: The study included only a couple of mild cases, and larger cohorts that include severe cases with pre-infection samples were judged to be necessary. Whether the second-wave clones peaking on day 37 were SARS-CoV-2 specific was not confirmed. Some responding clones were detected in pre-infection memory, suggesting pre-existing cross-reactive memory T cells joined the SARS-CoV-2 response. Contracting CD4+ clones turned up mainly in the CM and EM memory subsets, whereas EMRA was where CD8+ clones were enriched. Balanced CD4/CD8 phenotypes were observed for clones contracting from day 15 to 85, whereas a bias towards CD4+ was observed for a second wave of clones expanding from day 15 to 37.

Ficoll-Paque density gradient centrifugation was used to isolate PBMCs. The specimen sequenced was PBMCs or a T cell subset sorted from them (not recorded which). This TCR came from an adult woman who had mild COVID-19 (a few samples of this study predate the infection). The sample titles of this study are shuffled in the database, so cell type and time point are left out; the donor was told from shared clones. The rearranged segments are TRBV7-9 and TRBJ1-1; TRBD1 is possibly the D segment (5 matching bases). The DNA is TGTGCCAGCAGCCGTATAGGATCGGGGACCAAAGCTTTCTTT. It specifies CASSRIGSGTKAFF.